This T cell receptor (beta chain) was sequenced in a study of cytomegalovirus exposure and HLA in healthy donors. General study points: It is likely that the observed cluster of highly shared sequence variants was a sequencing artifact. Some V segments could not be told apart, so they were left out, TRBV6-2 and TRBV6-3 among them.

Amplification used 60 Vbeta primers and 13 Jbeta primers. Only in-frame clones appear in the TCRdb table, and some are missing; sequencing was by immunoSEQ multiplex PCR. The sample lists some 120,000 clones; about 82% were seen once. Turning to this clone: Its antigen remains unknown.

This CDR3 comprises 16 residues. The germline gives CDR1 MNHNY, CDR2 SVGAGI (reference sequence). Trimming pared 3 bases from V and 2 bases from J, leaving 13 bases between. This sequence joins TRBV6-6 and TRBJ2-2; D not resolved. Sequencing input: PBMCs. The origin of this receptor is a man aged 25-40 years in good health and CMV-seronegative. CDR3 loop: CASSYTDLTNTGELFF. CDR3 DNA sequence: TGTGCCAGCAGTTATACCGACTTAACAAACACCGGGGAGCTGTTTTTT.